This TCR beta chain came from a study of regulatory T cells in long-lasting Graves disease. Trimming cost V 3 bases and J 5 bases; bases outside gene matches: 4. CDR1 and CDR2 (germline): MRHNA, SNTAGT. The CDR3 runs 15 residues. Building the TCR beta libraries relied on iRepertoire HTBI primers, and CDR3 regions underwent Arm-PCR. TCRdb itself ran the multiplex PCR reads through MiXCR, one entry per CDR3 protein. Counted here are more than 350,000 distinct CDR3 sequences, more than 12% occurring once; the ten biggest clones make up over 15%. This clonotype was found many times. Time point of the sample: newly diagnosed GD, antithyroid drugs for less than 3 months. Making the TCR library involved RNA that had been extracted from PBMCs. The same sample was also studied in work on T cells in Graves' hyperthyroidism and ophthalmopathy. Per that study: Researchers ran a first-round RT-PCR on the TCR CDR3 using the HTBI primer set.

This rearrangement joins TRBV6-4 to TRBJ2-2, with 9 positions matching TRBD2. This sample comprised peripheral blood mononuclear cells (PBMCs), obtained at new diagnosis, from a patient treated with antithyroid drugs. The TCR sequence derives from a woman in her 30s with Graves disease. The CDR3 DNA sequence: TGTGCCAGCAGTGATGGTAGCGGGGGTACCGGGGAGCTGTTTTTT. It translates to CASSDGSGGTGELFF.